This is a list of T cell receptor beta chains from one sample in a study of Ad26.COV2.S vaccination and SARS-CoV-2 variants. Repertoires were generated with immunoSEQ multiplex PCR, while TCRdb's copy carries only in-frame clones and drops some. The data contain about 330,000 clones, roughly 90% of them singletons. This specimen consisted of peripheral blood, obtained in a trial of Ad26.COV2.S vaccine versus placebo. The origin of the receptors is a person aged 18-65 years who received the Ad26.COV2.S COVID-19 vaccine or a placebo. Both conserved end residues are trimmed from each CDR3.

V: TRBV7-3
CDR3: ASSRESVYNEQF

V: TRBV6-2/TRBV6-3
CDR3: ASSWRQGSQPQH

V: TRBV5-6
CDR3: ASSLWSRGIAYEQY

V: TRBV3-1/TRBV3-2
CDR3: ASSLRGLAGGHRSYNEQF

V: TRBV19
CDR3: ASSTPVGVNTEAF

V: TRBV12-3/TRBV12-4
CDR3: ASSPTRTGELF

V: TRBV12-3/TRBV12-4
CDR3: ASSPGLRETQY

V: TRBV6-5
CDR3: ASSYSQTGVGGELF

V: TRBV6-5
CDR3: ASSYSIGLGQPQH

V: TRBV5-6
CDR3: ASSLDGSGDYTDTQY

V: TRBV28
CDR3: ASGTGGKRTSYEQY

V: TRBV11-3
CDR3: ASSVRSGREETQY

V: TRBV20-1
CDR3: SASAGTGQF

V: TRBV11-2
CDR3: ASSVGEGTGTDTQY

V: TRBV12-3/TRBV12-4
CDR3: ASSSGAGTQY

V: TRBV7-9
CDR3: ASSFRSGRYTDTQY

V: TRBV7-9
CDR3: ASSHPRGSGFYNEQF

V: TRBV6-1
CDR3: ASSVAGIYNEQF

V: TRBV6-5
CDR3: ASSYSKVSPLLF

V: TRBV29-1
CDR3: SVWRDSGNTIY

V: TRBV2
CDR3: ASSALGSPLH

V: TRBV27
CDR3: ASSKQGPYGYT

V: TRBV5-6
CDR3: ASSLTDPGQGPNEQF

V: TRBV19
CDR3: ASSIQPGSKKSTGAYGYT

V: TRBV2
CDR3: ASRETGQADTQY

V: TRBV18
CDR3: ASSPRNTEAF

V: TRBV19
CDR3: ASSPLRGRMNTEAF

V: TRBV25-1
CDR3: ASSESRVMNTEAF

V: TRBV19
CDR3: ASSIGGAGYNEQF

V: TRBV20-1
CDR3: SAGKQEEQY

V: TRBV5-1
CDR3: ASSPQTGGGDTQY

V: TRBV7-9
CDR3: ASSPTNQNNEKLF

V: TRBV27
CDR3: ASSPLNNEQF

V: TRBV7-9
CDR3: ASSLAWTAVQNEKLF

V: TRBV7-2
CDR3: ASSWGDSLFNSPLH

V: TRBV15
CDR3: ATSSQGTEAF

V: TRBV30
CDR3: AWDRATGELF

V: TRBV6-5
CDR3: ASSYSGNSPLH

V: TRBV5-5
CDR3: ASSLTTRQGSYEQY